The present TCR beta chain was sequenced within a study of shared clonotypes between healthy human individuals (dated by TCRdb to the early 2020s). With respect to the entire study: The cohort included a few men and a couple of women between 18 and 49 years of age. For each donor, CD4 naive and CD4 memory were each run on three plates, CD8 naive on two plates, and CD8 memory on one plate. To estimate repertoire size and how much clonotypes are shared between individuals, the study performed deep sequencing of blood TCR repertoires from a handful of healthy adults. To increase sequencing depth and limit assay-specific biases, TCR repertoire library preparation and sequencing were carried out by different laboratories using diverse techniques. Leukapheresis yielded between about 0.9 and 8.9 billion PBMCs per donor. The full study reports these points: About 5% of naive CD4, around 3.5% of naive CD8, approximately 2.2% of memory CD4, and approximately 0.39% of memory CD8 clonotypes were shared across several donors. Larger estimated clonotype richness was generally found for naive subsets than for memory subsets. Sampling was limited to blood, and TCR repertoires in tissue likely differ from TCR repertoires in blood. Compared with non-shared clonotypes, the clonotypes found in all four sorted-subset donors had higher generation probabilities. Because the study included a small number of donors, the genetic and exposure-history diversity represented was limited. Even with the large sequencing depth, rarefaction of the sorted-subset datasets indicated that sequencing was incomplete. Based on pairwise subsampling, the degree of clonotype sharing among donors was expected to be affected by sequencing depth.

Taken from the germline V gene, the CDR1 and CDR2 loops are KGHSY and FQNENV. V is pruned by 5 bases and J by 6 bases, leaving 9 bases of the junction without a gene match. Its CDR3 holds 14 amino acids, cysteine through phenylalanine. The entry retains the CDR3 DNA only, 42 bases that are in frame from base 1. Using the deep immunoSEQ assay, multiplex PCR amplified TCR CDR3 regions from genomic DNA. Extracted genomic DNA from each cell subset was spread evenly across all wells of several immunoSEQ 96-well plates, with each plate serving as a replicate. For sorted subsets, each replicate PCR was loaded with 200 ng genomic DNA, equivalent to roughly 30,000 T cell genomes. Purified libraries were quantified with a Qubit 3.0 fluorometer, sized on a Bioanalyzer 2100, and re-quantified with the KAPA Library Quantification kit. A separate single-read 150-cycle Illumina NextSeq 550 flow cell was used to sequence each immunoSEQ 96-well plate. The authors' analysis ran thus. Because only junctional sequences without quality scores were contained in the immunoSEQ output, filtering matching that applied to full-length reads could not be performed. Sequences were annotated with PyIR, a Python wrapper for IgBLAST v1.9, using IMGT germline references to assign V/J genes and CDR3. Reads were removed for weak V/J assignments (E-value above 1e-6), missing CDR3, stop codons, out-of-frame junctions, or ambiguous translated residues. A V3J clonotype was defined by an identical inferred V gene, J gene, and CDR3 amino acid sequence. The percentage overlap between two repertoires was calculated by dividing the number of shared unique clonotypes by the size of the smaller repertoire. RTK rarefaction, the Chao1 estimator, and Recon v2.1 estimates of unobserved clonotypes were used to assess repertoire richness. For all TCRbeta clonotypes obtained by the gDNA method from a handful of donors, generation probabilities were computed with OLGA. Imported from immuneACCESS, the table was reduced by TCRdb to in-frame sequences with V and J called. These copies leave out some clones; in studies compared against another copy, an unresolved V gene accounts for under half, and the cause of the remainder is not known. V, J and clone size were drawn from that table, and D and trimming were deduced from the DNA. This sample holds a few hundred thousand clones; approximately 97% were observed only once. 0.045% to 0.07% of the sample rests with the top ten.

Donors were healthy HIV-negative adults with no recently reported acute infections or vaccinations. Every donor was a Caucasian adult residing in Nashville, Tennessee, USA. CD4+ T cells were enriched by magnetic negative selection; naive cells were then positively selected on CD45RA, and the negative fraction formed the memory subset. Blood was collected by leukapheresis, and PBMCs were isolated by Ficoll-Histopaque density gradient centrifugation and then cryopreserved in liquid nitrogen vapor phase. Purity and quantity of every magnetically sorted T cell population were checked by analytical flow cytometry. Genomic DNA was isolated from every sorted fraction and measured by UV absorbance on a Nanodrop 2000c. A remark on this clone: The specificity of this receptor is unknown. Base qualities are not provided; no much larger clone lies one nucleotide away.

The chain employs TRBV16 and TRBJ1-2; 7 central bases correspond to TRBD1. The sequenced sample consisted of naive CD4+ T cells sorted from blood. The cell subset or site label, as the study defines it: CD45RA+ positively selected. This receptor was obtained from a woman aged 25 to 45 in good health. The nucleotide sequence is TGTGCCAGCAGCACTCAGACAGGGCTTAATGGCTACACCTTC. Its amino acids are CASSTQTGLNGYTF.